This T cell receptor beta chain derives from a study of response to subunit inactivated influenza vaccine. Germline CDR1 and CDR2: MNHEY and SVGAGI. This CDR3 has 15 residues. J lost 4 bases, V lost 6 bases, and 6 bases had no gene match. MiXCR, applied by TCRdb to the RT-PCR reads, yields one record per CDR3 protein. The data hold approximately 500,000 distinct CDR3 sequences, with around 15% observed a single time. This sequence originates from a man aged 50-59 years who received an inactivated influenza vaccine. This material consisted of PBMCs from blood, taken less than 13 days after vaccination. The rearrangement joins TRBV6-5 to TRBJ2-2, with TRBD1 identical over 9 bases. This chain's CDR3 is CASRRPGQGTGELFF. CDR3 in DNA: TGTGCCAGCAGACGACCGGGACAGGGCACCGGGGAGCTGTTTTTT.